This T cell receptor beta chain derives from a study of CXCR3 chemokines and chemotherapy response in bladder cancer. Using its own MiXCR run on the PCR reads, TCRdb lists one record per CDR3 protein. The profile shows some 1,400 distinct CDR3 sequences, roughly 6.3% of them singletons. The CDR3 totals 14 residues. V was trimmed by 7 bases and J by 9 bases, leaving 16 bases between them. Germline V gene sequence: CDR1 MDHEN, CDR2 SYDVKM. This chain joins TRBV28 and TRBJ1-6; D gene ambiguous. This sequence was found in a human donor with bladder cancer that responded to neoadjuvant chemotherapy. Specimen collection occurred from a patient whose treatment included neoadjuvant chemotherapy. CDR3: CASIPTLESSPLHF. The CDR3 DNA sequence: TGTGCCAGCATCCCGACGCTTGAAAGTTCACCCCTCCACTTT. Full variable domain (missing parts from reference TRBV28 and TRBJ1-6): DVKVTQSSRYLVKRTGEKVFLECVQDMDHENMFWYRQDPGLGLRLIYFSYDVKMKEKGDIPEGYSVSREKKERFSLILESASTNQTSMYLCASIPTLESSPLHFGNGTRLTVT.